This TCR beta chain is drawn from a study of CD8 T cells in Susac syndrome. Germline assignment: CDR1 SGHTA and CDR2 FQGNSA. The V and J ends lost 5 bases and 4 bases, in that order; junction bases with no gene match: 4. The CDR3 contains 13 residues. RNA amounts of roughly 0.5 to 1 ug underwent reverse transcription with random hexamers. It was immunoSEQ multiplex PCR that amplified TCR beta CDR3 across 54 Vbeta and 13 Jbeta. TCRdb reprocessed the immunoSEQ multiplex PCR reads with MiXCR, giving one entry per CDR3 protein. The sample consists of approximately 160,000 distinct CDR3 sequences, 92% of them appearing once. Sequencing of TCR beta was carried out in blood CD8+ and CD4+ T cells. Negative isolation yielded CD4+ and CD8+ T cells, and FACS enriched TEMRA cells.

Material: CD4+ T cells from PBMCs. The chain carries TRBV7-2 and TRBJ1-2; 7 bases line up with TRBD1. The source of this sequence is a human donor in good health. The CDR3 reads CASSQGQVYGYTF. The CDR3 coding sequence is TGTGCCAGCAGCCAAGGACAGGTCTATGGCTACACCTTC.